These 20 T cell receptor beta chains were sequenced from one sample in a study of molecular identifiers for immune sequencing clone quantification. From the PCR reads, TCRdb called clonotypes with MiXCR, one entry per CDR3 protein. Here the sample spans roughly 100,000 distinct CDR3 sequences, 30% to 45% being singletons. The sample consisted of naive CD8+ T cells from blood, with Jurkat cell RNA spiked in. The subset is: FACS-sorted CD8+CD4-CCR7+CD45RA+ naive T cells. The receptor set was obtained from a human donor in good health. Some libraries in this study had Jurkat cell RNA spiked in.

This clonotype was counted ten times or more. The rearrangement joins TRBV2 to TRBJ2-3; 9 positions match TRBD1. The CDR3 covers 14 residues. With V trimmed by 4 bases and J by 5 bases, 4 bases remained unmatched. Germline-derived CDR1 and CDR2 are SNHLY and FYNNEI. The CDR3: CASSGRGQGDTQYF. The CDR3, as DNA: TGTGCCAGCAGTGGAAGGGGACAGGGAGATACGCAGTATTTT.

The rearrangement links TRBV7-6 to TRBJ2-6; TRBD2 might be the D (5 bases). CDR3 length: 17 amino acids. Germline CDR1 is SGHVS and CDR2 is FNYEAQ. Trimming removed 1 base at V and 0 bases at J, with 10 bases between. CDR3 sequence (DNA): TGTGCCAGCAGCTTAGTCGTCGGGAACTCTGGGGCCAACGTCCTGACTTTC. It is translated as CASSLVVGNSGANVLTF.

This clonotype was seen at least ten times. This chain links TRBV6-5 with TRBJ2-3, with TRBD1 matching 7 bases. Germline V gene sequence: CDR1 MNHEY, CDR2 SVGAGI. The CDR3 length is 15 residues. Unmatched junction bases numbered 10, after V lost 6 bases and J lost 4 bases. CDR3 in DNA: TGTGCCAGCAGCTACGACAGGGTTGGCGCAGATACGCAGTATTTT. Protein: CASSYDRVGADTQYF.

This clonotype was recorded a few times. The DNA of the CDR3 is TGCGCCAGCAGCCAAGGGACAGGGGCTCCAGATACGCAGTATTTT. Amino acids: CASSQGTGAPDTQYF. This chain uses TRBV4-1 with TRBJ2-3, with TRBD1 identical over 9 bases. Per the germline V gene, CDR1 is MGHRA and CDR2 is YSYEKL. This CDR3 has 15 residues. Trimming removed 1 base from V and 4 bases from J; junction bases left unmatched: 3.

This clonotype was found a few times. The chain carries TRBV6-6 and TRBJ2-7, with D uncertain. Looked up from germline, CDR1 is MNHNY and CDR2 is SVGAGI (reference sequence). V dropped 6 bases and J dropped 3 bases, with 12 bases sitting between them. The CDR3 is 13 residues long. Here the CDR3 DNA reads TGTGCCAGCAGCCCGCGCAGCTTCTACGAGCAGTACTTC. The encoded protein is CASSPRSFYEQYF.

Note on this clonotype: One junction end disagrees with the germline gene, perhaps due to a read error. The chain combines TRBV29-1 with TRBJ1-1; D might be TRBD1 (5 bases). Germline CDR1 and CDR2: SQVTM and ANQGSEA. The CDR3 loop spans 11 amino acids. The CDR3 is CCAGVTAEACF. For the CDR3, the DNA is TGCTGCGCGGGGGTTACAGCTGAAGCTTGCTTT.

This clonotype was counted between two and nine times. V usage is TRBV25-1 and J usage is TRBJ2-2, with a tentative D call TRBD2 (5 bases). Trimming took 10 bases from V and 8 from J, leaving 11 bases between them. In germline, CDR1 is MGHDK, CDR2 SYGVNS. This CDR3 contains 11 residues. The CDR3 bases are TGTGCCACCTTAATAGCGGGGGAGCTGTTTTTT. Translation: CATLIAGELFF.

The count of this clonotype is one. The CDR3 carries no conserved terminal phenylalanine or tryptophan, so it likely arises from a read error. The DNA is left out, because the CDR3 cannot be placed on it with certainty; the CDR3 is given as TCRdb lists it. This chain links TRBV20-1 with TRBJ2-2. Both ends counted, the CDR3 spans 13 residues. Germline CDR1 and CDR2: DFQATT and SNEGSKA (reference sequence). CDR3 loop: CSASISNTGELIY.

This clonotype was seen at least ten times. This rearrangement joins TRBV2 to TRBJ2-3; D unclear. CDR3 length equals 15 residues. Germline V CDR1 and CDR2: SNHLY, FYNNEI. Trimming removed 2 bases at V and 3 bases at J, with 12 bases between. CDR3 nucleotide sequence: TGTGCCAGCAGTGAAAGGCACCCCGGGACAGATACGCAGTATTTT. Residues: CASSERHPGTDTQYF.

As concerns this clonotype: A junction boundary mismatches the germline segment, possibly from a read error. The chain combines TRBV12-5 with TRBJ2-1, with D perhaps TRBD2 (5 bases). The CDR3 runs 14 residues. Germline CDR1 and CDR2: LGHNT and FRNRAP. DNA for the CDR3: TGTGCTCGTGCCACGGGGAGCTCCTACTATGAGCAGTTCTTC. Protein product: CARATGSSYYEQFF.

This chain uses TRBV7-9 with TRBJ2-7; 13 bases match TRBD2. In germline, CDR1 is SEHNR, CDR2 FQNEAQ (reference sequence). The CDR3 totals 16 residues. V dropped 3 bases and J dropped 7; count of bases not matched to a gene: 9. The CDR3 nucleotides read TGTGCCAGCAGCTTTCGACTAGCGGGAGGTCCAGGAGAGCAGTACTTC. Amino acid sequence: CASSFRLAGGPGEQYF.

As for this clonotype: This CDR3 fails to terminate in the conserved phenylalanine or tryptophan, so it likely reflects a read error. It is unclear where the CDR3 begins or ends on the DNA, so no DNA is shown, and the CDR3 is as TCRdb lists it. The V and J genes are TRBV6-2 or TRBV6-3 and TRBJ2-1; no DNA check was done on the table's D call, TRBD1. Ends included, the CDR3 has 12 residues. Per the germline V gene, CDR1 is MNHEY and CDR2 is SVGEGT. The CDR3: CASRVGAGEQVI.

This clonotype has just a few counts. J is TRBJ2-3 and V is TRBV27; TRBD2 matches at 11 bases. The CDR3 consists of 14 residues. The germline V gene encodes CDR1 MNHEY and CDR2 SMNVEV (reference sequence). V was clipped by 6 bases and J by 4 bases; unmatched bases: 3. The CDR3 bases are TGTGCCAGCAGCAGACTAGCGGGATCAGATACGCAGTATTTT. Translating it yields CASSRLAGSDTQYF.

The rearrangement uses TRBV12-3 or TRBV12-4 and TRBJ1-5, with unresolved D. Trimming removed 5 bases from V and 1 base from J, with 9 bases in between. CDR3 size: 14 residues. The CDR3 sequence: CASSGEMSNQPQHF. The CDR3 bases are TGTGCCAGCAGTGGGGAAATGAGCAATCAGCCCCAGCATTTT.

V gene TRBV4-3 combines with J gene TRBJ2-4; 8 bases fit TRBD1. J gave up 3 bases and V 3 bases, and 7 bases lay outside the gene matches. In germline, CDR1 is LGHNA, CDR2 YSLEER. The CDR3 spans 16 residues. The CDR3 is CASSHPTGVGKNIQYF. The CDR3 region has the DNA TGCGCCAGCAGCCACCCGACAGGGGTAGGCAAAAACATTCAGTACTTC.

The rearrangement uses TRBV5-6 and TRBJ1-5; no definite D call. V lost 7 bases and J 7 bases, leaving 12 bases between the germline ends. This CDR3 region has 12 residues. Germline lookup yields CDR1 SGHDT and CDR2 YYEEEE. This CDR3 reads CASCLLGQPQHF. The CDR3 DNA is TGTGCCAGCTGCCTGTTGGGCCAGCCCCAGCATTTT. Looking up the rest from reference TRBV5-6 and TRBJ1-5 gives the full variable domain: DAGVTQSPTHLIKTRGQQVTLRCSPKSGHDTVSWYQQALGQGPQFIFQYYEEEERQRGNFPDRFSGHQFPNYSSELNVNALLLGDSALYLCASCLLGQPQHFGDGTRLSIL.

The rearrangement joins TRBV6-2 or TRBV6-3 to TRBJ2-7, with unresolved D. The CDR3 contains 12 residues. The V gene's germline CDR1 is MNHEY and CDR2 SVGEGT. The V end lost 1 base, the J end lost 5 bases, and 6 bases lay between the germline ends. In DNA, the CDR3 is TGTGCCAGCAGTTACTGGAGCCACGAGCAGTACTTC. Protein product: CASSYWSHEQYF.

This chain links TRBV20-1 with TRBJ2-2; 7 positions agree with TRBD2. Germline-derived CDR1 and CDR2 are DFQATT and SNEGSKA (reference sequence). The CDR3 extends over 16 amino acids. After removal of 0 bases from V and 3 bases from J, the junction contained 7 bases not matched to a gene. The DNA for the CDR3 is TGCAGTGCTAGAGATCAAAGACGGGGGGACACCGGGGAGCTGTTTTTT. Its protein product is CSARDQRRGDTGELFF.

This clonotype was counted between two and nine times. The chain joins TRBV20-1 to TRBJ2-7; unclear D gene. V was pared by 5 bases and J by 1 base, with 12 bases between. CDR3 length: 13 residues. Germline V gene lookup returns CDR1 DFQATT and CDR2 SNEGSKA (reference sequence). CDR3: CSASLTDSYEQYV. As DNA, the CDR3 is TGCAGTGCTTCTCTAACGGATTCCTACGAGCAGTACGTC.

Details on this clonotype: A much more abundant neighbour one base away suggests this may be a read error. The V and J genes are TRBV29-1 and TRBJ2-7; D ambiguous. Germline values: CDR1 SQVTM, CDR2 ANQGSEA. This CDR3 has 11 residues. CDR3 coding DNA: TGCAGAGTTGAATCCCGGCGGGAGCAGTACTTC. Translation gives CRVESRREQYF.